This TCR beta chain stems from a study of human T cells and chemical hapten exposure. Concerning this clonotype itself: As yet, its antigen is unknown.

TCRdb re-derived calls from the RACE reads in MiXCR, one entry per CDR3 protein. The sample holds 95,000 to 150,000 distinct CDR3 sequences, 12% to 15% seen once. Study-level results: DPC sensitization left the count of TCRs above 1 in 1000 unchanged.

CDR1 and CDR2 from the germline V gene are LGHNA and YSLEER. The J segment lost 0 bases and the V segment lost 1 base, leaving 2 bases of the junction unmatched. The CDR3 sequence is 15 residues long. The time point was: patch test 1, 2 weeks after DPC sensitization. Specified treatment: therapeutic diphenylcyclopropenone sensitization with weekly scalp DPC. Sequencing used whole blood, obtained in connection with sensitization to the hapten diphenylcyclopropenone (DPC). The chain is built from TRBV4-3 and TRBJ1-2; 7 bases fit TRBD1. This clonotype originated in a man aged 18 to 30 with alopecia areata. Some clones in this sample may be carry-over from other donors' samples. The CDR3 DNA reads as TGCGCCAGCAGCCAAGGACAGGGAGCTAACTATGGCTACACCTTC. It encodes CASSQGQGANYGYTF.